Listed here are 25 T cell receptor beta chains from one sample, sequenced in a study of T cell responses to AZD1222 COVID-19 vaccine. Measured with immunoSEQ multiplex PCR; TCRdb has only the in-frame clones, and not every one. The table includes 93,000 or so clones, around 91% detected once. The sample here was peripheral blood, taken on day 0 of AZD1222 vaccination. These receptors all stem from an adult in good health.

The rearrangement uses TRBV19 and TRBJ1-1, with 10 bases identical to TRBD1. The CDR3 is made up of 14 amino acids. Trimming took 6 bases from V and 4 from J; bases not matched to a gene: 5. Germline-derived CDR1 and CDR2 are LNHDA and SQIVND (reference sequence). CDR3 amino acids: CASSPGQGITEAFF. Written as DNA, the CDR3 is TGTGCCAGTAGCCCGGGACAGGGGATCACTGAAGCTTTCTTT. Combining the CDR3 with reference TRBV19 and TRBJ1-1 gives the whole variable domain DGGITQSPKYLFRKEGQNVTLSCEQNLNHDAMYWYRQDPGQGLRLIYYSQIVNDFQKGDIAEGYSVSREKKESFPLTVTSAQKNPTAFYLCASSPGQGITEAFFGQGTRLTVV.

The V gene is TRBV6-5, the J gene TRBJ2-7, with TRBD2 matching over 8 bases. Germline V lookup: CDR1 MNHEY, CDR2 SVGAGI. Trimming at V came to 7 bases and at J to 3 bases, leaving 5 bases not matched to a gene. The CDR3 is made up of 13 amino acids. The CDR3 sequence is CASTGGTSYEQYF. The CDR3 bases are TGTGCCAGCACCGGCGGGACTAGCTACGAGCAGTACTTC.

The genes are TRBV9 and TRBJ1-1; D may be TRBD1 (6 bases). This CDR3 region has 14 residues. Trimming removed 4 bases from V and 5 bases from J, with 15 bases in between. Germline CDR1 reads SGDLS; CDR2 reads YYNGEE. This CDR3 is CASSTQSRGTEAFF. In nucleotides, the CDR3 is TGTGCCAGCAGCACCCAGTCTAGGGGGACTGAAGCTTTCTTT. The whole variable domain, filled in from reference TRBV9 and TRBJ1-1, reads DSGVTQTPKHLITATGQRVTLRCSPRSGDLSVYWYQQSLDQGLQFLIQYYNGEERAKGNILERFSAQQFPDLHSELNLSSLELGDSALYFCASSTQSRGTEAFFGQGTRLTVV.

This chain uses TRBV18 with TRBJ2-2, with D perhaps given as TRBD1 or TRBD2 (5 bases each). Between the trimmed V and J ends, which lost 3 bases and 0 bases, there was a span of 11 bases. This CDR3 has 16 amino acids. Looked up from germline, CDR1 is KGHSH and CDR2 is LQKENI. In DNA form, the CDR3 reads TGTGCCAGCTCACCTCCGGGACGGACGAACACCGGGGAGCTGTTTTTT. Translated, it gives CASSPPGRTNTGELFF.

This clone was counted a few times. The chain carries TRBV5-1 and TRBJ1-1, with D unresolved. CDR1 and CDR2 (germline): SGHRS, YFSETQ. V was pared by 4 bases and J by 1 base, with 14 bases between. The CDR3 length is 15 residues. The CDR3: CASSRGSYANTEAFF. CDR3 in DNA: TGCGCCAGCAGCCGAGGGTCTTATGCGAACACTGAAGCTTTCTTT.

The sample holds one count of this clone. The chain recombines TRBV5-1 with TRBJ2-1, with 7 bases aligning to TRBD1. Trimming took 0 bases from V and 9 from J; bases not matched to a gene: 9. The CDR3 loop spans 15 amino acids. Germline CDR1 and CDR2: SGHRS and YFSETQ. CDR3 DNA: TGCGCCAGCAGCTTGGGAAGGGGGCCCCAGGGTGAGCAGTTCTTC. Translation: CASSLGRGPQGEQFF.

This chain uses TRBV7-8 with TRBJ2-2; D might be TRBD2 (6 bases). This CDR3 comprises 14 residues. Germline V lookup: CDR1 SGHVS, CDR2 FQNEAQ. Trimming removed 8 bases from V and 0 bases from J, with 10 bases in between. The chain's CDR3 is CASQGGANTGELFF. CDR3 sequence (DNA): TGTGCCAGCCAGGGCGGGGCGAACACCGGGGAGCTGTTTTTT. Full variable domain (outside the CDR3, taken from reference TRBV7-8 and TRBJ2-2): GAGVSQSPRYKVAKRGQDVALRCDPISGHVSLFWYQQALGQGPEFLTYFQNEAQLDKSGLPSDRFFAERPEGSVSTLKIQRTQQEDSAVYLCASQGGANTGELFFGEGSRLTVL.

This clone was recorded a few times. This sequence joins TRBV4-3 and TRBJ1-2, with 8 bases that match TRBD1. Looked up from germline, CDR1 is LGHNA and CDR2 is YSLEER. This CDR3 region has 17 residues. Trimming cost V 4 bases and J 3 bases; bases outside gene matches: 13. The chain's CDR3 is CASSRTPQGVNDYGYTF. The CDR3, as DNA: TGCGCCAGCAGCCGAACACCACAGGGGGTAAATGACTATGGCTACACCTTC.

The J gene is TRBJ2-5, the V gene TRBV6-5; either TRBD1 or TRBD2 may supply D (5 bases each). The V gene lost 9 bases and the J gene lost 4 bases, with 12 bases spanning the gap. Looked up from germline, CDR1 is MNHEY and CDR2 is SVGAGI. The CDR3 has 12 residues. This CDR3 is CASARDGETQYF. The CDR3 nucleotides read TGTGCCAGTGCTCGGGACGGAGAGACCCAGTACTTC.

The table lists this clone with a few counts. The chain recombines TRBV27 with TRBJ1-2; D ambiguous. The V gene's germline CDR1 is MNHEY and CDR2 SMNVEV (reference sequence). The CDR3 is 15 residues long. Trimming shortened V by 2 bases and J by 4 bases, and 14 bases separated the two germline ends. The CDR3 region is CASSLLGRAVYGYTF. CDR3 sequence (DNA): TGTGCCAGCAGTTTACTGGGCCGGGCAGTCTATGGCTACACCTTC.

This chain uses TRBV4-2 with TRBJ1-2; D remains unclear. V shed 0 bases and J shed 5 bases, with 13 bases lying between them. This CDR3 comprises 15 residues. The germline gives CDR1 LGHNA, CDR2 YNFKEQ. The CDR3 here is CASSQEEWGIYGYTF. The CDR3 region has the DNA TGTGCCAGCAGCCAAGAAGAATGGGGTATATATGGCTACACCTTC.

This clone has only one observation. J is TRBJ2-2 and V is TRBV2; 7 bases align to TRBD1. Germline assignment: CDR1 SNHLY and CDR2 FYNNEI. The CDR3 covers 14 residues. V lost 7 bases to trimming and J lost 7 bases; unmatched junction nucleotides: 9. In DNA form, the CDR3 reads TGTGCCAGCACCATTGACAGGGACGTCGGGGAGCTGTTTTTT. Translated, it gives CASTIDRDVGELFF.

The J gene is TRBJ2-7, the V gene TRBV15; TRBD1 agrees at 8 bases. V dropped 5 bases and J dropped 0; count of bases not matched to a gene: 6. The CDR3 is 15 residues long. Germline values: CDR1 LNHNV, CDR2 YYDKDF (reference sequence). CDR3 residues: CATSQGATISYEQYF. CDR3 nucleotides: TGTGCCACCAGCCAGGGGGCTACCATCTCCTACGAGCAGTACTTC.

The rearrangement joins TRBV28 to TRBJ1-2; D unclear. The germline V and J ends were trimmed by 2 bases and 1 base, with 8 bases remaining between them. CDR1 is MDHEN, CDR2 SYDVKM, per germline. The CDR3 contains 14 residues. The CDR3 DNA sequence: TGTGCCAGCAGTTTAGAACTGGTTAACTATGGCTACACCTTC. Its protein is CASSLELVNYGYTF.

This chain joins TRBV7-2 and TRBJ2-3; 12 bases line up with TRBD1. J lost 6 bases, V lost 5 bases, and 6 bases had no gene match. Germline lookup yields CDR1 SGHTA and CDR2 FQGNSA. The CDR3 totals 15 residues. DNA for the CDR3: TGTGCCAGCAGCCCTGGGGGGACAGGGGGCGATACGCAGTATTTT. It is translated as CASSPGGTGGDTQYF.

The CDR3 DNA reads as TGTGCCAGCAGCGTCGGTCCTACCTACGAGCAGTACTTC. Translating gives CASSVGPTYEQYF. This sequence joins TRBV9 and TRBJ2-7; D gene ambiguous. Trimming removed 2 bases from V and 2 bases from J, with 8 bases in between. In germline, CDR1 is SGDLS, CDR2 YYNGEE. The CDR3 consists of 13 residues.

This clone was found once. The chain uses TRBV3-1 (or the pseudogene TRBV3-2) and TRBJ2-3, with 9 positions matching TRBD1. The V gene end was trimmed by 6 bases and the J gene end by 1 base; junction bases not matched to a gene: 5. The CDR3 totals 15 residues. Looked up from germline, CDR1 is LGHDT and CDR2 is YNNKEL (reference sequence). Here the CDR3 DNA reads TGTGCCAGCAGTCAAACAGGGGGCGGCACAGATACGCAGTATTTT. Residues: CASSQTGGGTDTQYF.

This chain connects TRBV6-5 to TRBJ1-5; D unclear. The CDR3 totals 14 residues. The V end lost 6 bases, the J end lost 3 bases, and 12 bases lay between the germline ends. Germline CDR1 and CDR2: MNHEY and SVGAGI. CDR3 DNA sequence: TGTGCCAGCAGATGGGGTGTGGACAATCAGCCCCAGCATTTT. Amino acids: CASRWGVDNQPQHF.

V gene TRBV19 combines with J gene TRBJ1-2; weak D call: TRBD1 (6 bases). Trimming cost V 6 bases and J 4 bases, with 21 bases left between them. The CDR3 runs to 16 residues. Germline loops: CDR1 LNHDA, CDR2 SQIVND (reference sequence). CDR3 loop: CASSPQTQGSGYGYTF. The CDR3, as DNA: TGTGCCAGTAGCCCTCAAACTCAGGGGTCAGGCTATGGCTACACCTTC.

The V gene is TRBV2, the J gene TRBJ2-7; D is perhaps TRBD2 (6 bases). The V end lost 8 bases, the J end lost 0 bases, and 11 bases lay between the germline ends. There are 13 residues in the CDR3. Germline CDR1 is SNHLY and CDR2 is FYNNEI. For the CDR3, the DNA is TGTGCCAGCGGAGGGTGGGGCTCCTACGAGCAGTACTTC. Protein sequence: CASGGWGSYEQYF.

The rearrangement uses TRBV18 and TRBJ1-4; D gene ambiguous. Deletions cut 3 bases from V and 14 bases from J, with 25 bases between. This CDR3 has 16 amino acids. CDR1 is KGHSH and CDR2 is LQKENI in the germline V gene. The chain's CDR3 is CASSPLEGPQSSGLFF. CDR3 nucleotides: TGTGCCAGCTCACCCCTTGAAGGCCCCCAGTCGAGTGGGCTGTTTTTT.

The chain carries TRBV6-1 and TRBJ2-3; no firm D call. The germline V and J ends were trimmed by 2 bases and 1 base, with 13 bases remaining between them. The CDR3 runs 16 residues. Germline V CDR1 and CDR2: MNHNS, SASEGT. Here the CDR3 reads CASSELLPPGTDTQYF. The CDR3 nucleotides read TGTGCCAGCAGTGAATTACTACCGCCGGGCACAGATACGCAGTATTTT.

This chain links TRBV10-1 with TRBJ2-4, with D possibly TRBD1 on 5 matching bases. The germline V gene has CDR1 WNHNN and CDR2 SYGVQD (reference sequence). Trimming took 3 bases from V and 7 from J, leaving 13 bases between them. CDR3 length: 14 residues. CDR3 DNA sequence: TGCGCCAGCAGTGAAAGTGGGCAGGGTAACATTCAGTACTTC. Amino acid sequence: CASSESGQGNIQYF.

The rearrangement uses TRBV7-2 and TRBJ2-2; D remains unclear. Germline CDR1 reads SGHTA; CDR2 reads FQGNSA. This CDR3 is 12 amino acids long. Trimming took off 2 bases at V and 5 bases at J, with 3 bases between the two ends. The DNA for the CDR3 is TGTGCCAGCAGCTTATATACCGGGGAGCTGTTTTTT. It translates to CASSLYTGELFF. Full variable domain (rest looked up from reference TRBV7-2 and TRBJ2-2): GAGVSQSPSNKVTEKGKDVELRCDPISGHTALYWYRQSLGQGLEFLIYFQGNSAPDKSGLPSDRFSAERTGGSVSTLTIQRTQQEDSAVYLCASSLYTGELFFGEGSRLTVL.

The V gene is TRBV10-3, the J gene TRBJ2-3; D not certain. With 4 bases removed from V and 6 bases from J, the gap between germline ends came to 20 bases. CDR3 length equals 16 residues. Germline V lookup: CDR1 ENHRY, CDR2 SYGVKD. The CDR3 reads CAISAVIGAGRDTQYF. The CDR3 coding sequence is TGTGCCATCAGTGCCGTGATCGGCGCCGGTCGGGATACGCAGTATTTT.